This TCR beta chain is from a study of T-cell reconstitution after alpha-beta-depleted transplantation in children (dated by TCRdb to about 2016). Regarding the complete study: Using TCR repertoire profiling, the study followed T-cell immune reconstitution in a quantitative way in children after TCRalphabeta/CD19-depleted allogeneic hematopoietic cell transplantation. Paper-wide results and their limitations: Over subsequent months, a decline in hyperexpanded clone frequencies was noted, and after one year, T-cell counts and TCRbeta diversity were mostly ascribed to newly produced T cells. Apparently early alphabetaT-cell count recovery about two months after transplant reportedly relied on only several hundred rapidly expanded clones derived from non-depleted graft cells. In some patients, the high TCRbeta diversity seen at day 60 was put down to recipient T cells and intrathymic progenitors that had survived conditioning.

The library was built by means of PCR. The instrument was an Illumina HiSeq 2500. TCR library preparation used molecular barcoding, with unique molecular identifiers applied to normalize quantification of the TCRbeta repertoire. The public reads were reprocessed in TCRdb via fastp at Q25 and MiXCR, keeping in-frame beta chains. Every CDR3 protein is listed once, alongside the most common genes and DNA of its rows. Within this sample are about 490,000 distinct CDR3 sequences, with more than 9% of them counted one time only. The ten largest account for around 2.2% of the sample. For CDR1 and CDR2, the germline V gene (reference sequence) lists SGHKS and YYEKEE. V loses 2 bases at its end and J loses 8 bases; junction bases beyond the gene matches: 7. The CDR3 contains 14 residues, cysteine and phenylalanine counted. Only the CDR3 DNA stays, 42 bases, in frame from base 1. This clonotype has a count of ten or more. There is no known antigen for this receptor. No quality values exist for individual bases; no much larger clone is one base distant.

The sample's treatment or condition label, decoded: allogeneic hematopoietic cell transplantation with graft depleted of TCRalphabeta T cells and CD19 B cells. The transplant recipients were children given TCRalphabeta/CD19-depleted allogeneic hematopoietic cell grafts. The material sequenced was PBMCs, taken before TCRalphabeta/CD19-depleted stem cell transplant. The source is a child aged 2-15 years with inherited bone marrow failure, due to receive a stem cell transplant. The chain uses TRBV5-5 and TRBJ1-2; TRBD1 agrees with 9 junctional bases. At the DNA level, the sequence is TGTGCCAGCAGCTTTACAGGGGGCGTCGGAGGCTACACCTTC. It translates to CASSFTGGVGGYTF.